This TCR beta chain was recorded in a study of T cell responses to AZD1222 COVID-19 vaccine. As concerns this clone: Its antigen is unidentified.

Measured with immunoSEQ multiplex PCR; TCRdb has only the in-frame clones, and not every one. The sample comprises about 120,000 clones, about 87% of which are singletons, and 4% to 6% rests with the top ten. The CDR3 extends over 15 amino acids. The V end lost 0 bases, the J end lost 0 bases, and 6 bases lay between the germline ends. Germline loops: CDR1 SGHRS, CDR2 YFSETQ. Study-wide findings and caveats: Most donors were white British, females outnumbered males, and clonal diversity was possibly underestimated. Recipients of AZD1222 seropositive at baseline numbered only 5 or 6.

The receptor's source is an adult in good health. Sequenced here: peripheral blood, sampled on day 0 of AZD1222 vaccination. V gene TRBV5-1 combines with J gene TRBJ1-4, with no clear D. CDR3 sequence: CASSLGDSTNEKLFF. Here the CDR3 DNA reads TGCGCCAGCAGCTTGGGAGACTCAACTAATGAAAAACTGTTTTTT.